These 20 T cell receptor beta chains were sequenced from one sample in a study of Ad26.COV2.S vaccination and SARS-CoV-2 variants (dated by TCRdb to the early 2020s). This specimen's treatment or condition label, interpreted: over 15 received Ad26.COV2.S at low or high dose, single or two shots; about five received placebo; per-sample allocation not given. For vaccine and placebo recipients, the sequenced repertoires came from samples collected on day 63 after the first injection. The method behind the library was the immunoSEQ multiplex PCR assay. TCRdb took over this immuneACCESS table, retaining in-frame rearrangements with V and J assigned. Such tables are incomplete; in checked studies, under half of the missing clones stem from an unresolved V gene, and the remainder is unexplained. For this sample the table gives about 480,000 clones, of which approximately 88% were detected only once. Together, the top ten hold more than 10% of the sample.

The sequencing here drew on peripheral blood, taken in a trial of Ad26.COV2.S vaccine versus placebo. These TCRs come from a person between 18 and 60 years old who received the Ad26.COV2.S COVID-19 vaccine or a placebo.

As to this clone: One junction end disagrees with the germline gene, perhaps due to a read error. This chain joins TRBV28 and TRBJ1-2; D is unclear. The germline gives CDR1 MDHEN, CDR2 SYDVKM. CDR3 size: 11 residues. CDR3 residues: CASRLDYGYTF. CDR3 DNA sequence: TGTGCCAGCCGTTTAGACTATGGCTACACCTTC.

CDR3 coding DNA: TGTGCCAGCAGCCCAGGAAGGGAGAGGGAAAAACTGTTTTTT. It encodes CASSPGREREKLFF. The chain carries TRBV6-6 and TRBJ1-4; D gene uncertain. Germline V gene sequence: CDR1 MNHNY, CDR2 SVGAGI (reference sequence). V was pared by 6 bases and J by 8 bases, with 16 bases between. This CDR3 spans 14 amino acids.

The chain has TRBV10-3 and TRBJ1-4, with 7 bases lining up with TRBD1. Germline CDR1 and CDR2: ENHRY and SYGVKD. V dropped 6 bases and J dropped 1; count of bases not matched to a gene: 8. The CDR3 sequence is 16 residues long. CDR3 sequence reads: CAIRTDRDGTNEKLFF. The CDR3 bases are TGTGCCATCAGGACAGACAGGGACGGAACTAATGAAAAACTGTTTTTT.

V is TRBV19 and J is TRBJ2-3, with a tentative D call TRBD1 (6 bases). In germline, CDR1 is LNHDA, CDR2 SQIVND (reference sequence). CDR3 length equals 13 residues. The V gene lost 9 bases and the J gene lost 1 base, with 11 bases spanning the gap. The CDR3 protein is CASRRQGTDTQYF. Here the CDR3 DNA reads TGTGCCAGCCGAAGACAGGGCACAGATACGCAGTATTTT.

This chain connects TRBV7-2 to TRBJ1-5; weak D call: TRBD1 (5 bases). With 5 bases removed from V and 6 bases from J, the gap between germline ends came to 14 bases. The length of the CDR3 is 14 residues. CDR1 and CDR2 from the germline V gene are SGHTA and FQGNSA. The CDR3, as DNA: TGTGCCAGCAGCCGTGGGGGTCTGGTTCAGCCCCAGCATTTT. This encodes CASSRGGLVQPQHF.

The rearrangement uses TRBV7-2 and TRBJ1-1, with 9 bases lining up with TRBD1. CDR3 length equals 15 residues. The germline V gene has CDR1 SGHTA and CDR2 FQGNSA. V trimming: 1 base; J trimming: 6 bases; junction bases outside the gene matches: 6. CDR3 coding DNA: TGTGCCAGCAGCTTAGTGGGGACAGGGACCTCTGAAGCTTTCTTT. Its translation is CASSLVGTGTSEAFF.

The chain has TRBV28 and TRBJ2-5; either TRBD1 or TRBD2 may fit D (6 bases each). The CDR3 totals 16 residues. Germline CDR1 is MDHEN and CDR2 is SYDVKM. Deletions cut 6 bases from V and 4 bases from J, with 21 bases between. CDR3 in DNA: TGTGCCAGCAGGCACCCTGGACAGCGGGCGGGAGAGACCCAGTACTTC. It codes for CASRHPGQRAGETQYF.

V gene TRBV18 combines with J gene TRBJ2-7; maybe TRBD1 (5 bases). With 3 bases removed from V and 0 bases from J, the gap between germline ends came to 12 bases. CDR3 length: 15 residues. The germline V gene has CDR1 KGHSH and CDR2 LQKENI. The DNA for the CDR3 is TGTGCCAGCTCACCTAGGACATTTAACTCCTACGAGCAGTACTTC. This translates into CASSPRTFNSYEQYF.

The chain uses TRBV7-9 and TRBJ1-1; D call uncertain. With 5 bases removed from V and 6 bases from J, the gap between germline ends came to 10 bases. CDR3 length equals 12 residues. Germline V gene data show CDR1 as SEHNR and CDR2 as FQNEAQ (reference sequence). The CDR3 sequence is CASSRMEAEAFF. The CDR3 region has the DNA TGTGCCAGCAGCCGAATGGAGGCTGAAGCTTTCTTT. Combining the CDR3 with reference TRBV7-9 and TRBJ1-1 gives the whole variable domain DTGVSQNPRHKITKRGQNVTFRCDPISEHNRLYWYRQTLGQGPEFLTYFQNEAQLEKSRLLSDRFSAERPKGSFSTLEIQRTEQGDSAMYLCASSRMEAEAFFGQGTRLTVV.

In DNA, the CDR3 is TGTGCCAGCAGTTACCTAAAGGGGGGTACGCAGTATTTT. Encoded protein: CASSYLKGGTQYF. V and J are TRBV6-2 or TRBV6-3 and TRBJ2-3; D may match TRBD1 or TRBD2 (6 bases each). The CDR3 has 13 residues. Trimming left V 2 bases short and J 8 bases short, with 11 bases between. Germline lookup yields CDR1 MNHEY and CDR2 SVGEGT.

The V gene is TRBV6-6, the J gene TRBJ1-2; D call uncertain. The CDR3 extends over 14 amino acids. From germline, CDR1 is MNHNY and CDR2 SVGAGI (reference sequence). V gave up 6 bases and J gave up 4 bases, with 15 bases separating them. In nucleotides, the CDR3 is TGTGCCAGCAGGGCCCCGGACTCTCTCTATGGCTACACCTTC. Its protein product is CASRAPDSLYGYTF.

The chain has TRBV5-1 and TRBJ1-5; D remains unclear. Germline CDR1 is SGHRS and CDR2 is YFSETQ. Trimming pared 0 bases from V and 6 bases from J, leaving 13 bases between. CDR3 length: 15 residues. The CDR3 here is CASSLAGYPGQPQHF. Written as DNA, the CDR3 is TGCGCCAGCAGCTTGGCGGGCTACCCGGGTCAGCCCCAGCATTTT.

The V call is TRBV14, the J call TRBJ2-3, with 7 bases matching TRBD1. Trimming took 4 bases from V and 5 from J; bases not matched to a gene: 6. CDR3 size: 14 residues. Germline V gene data show CDR1 as SGHDN and CDR2 as FVKESK. CDR3 sequence reads: CASSPGQIGDTQYF. The CDR3 DNA reads as TGTGCCAGCAGCCCGGGACAGATTGGAGATACGCAGTATTTT.

This chain links TRBV7-2 with TRBJ1-2; D ambiguous. Trimming stripped 0 bases from V and 4 bases from J, with 12 bases between. There are 15 residues in the CDR3. Germline V lookup: CDR1 SGHTA, CDR2 FQGNSA. The CDR3 DNA reads as TGTGCCAGCAGCTTAGCTGGCAGGCCCCTCTATGGCTACACCTTC. Amino acid sequence: CASSLAGRPLYGYTF. The whole variable domain, filled in from reference TRBV7-2 and TRBJ1-2, reads GAGVSQSPSNKVTEKGKDVELRCDPISGHTALYWYRQSLGQGLEFLIYFQGNSAPDKSGLPSDRFSAERTGGSVSTLTIQRTQQEDSAVYLCASSLAGRPLYGYTFGSGTRLTVV.

The V gene is TRBV21-1, the J gene TRBJ2-2; the table's D call TRBD1 went unverified against the DNA. TRBV21-1 is a documented pseudogene. CDR3 length: 14 amino acids. The CDR3 bases are TGTGCCAGAGATCACCCTCAGATAACCGGGGAGCTGTTTTTT. Amino acids: CARDHPQITGELFF.

The chain joins TRBV6-5 to TRBJ2-4; D remains ambiguous. V gave up 5 bases and J gave up 0 bases, with 8 bases separating them. The CDR3 runs 14 residues. CDR1 is MNHEY and CDR2 is SVGAGI in the germline V gene. The CDR3 sequence is CASSTRVAKNIQYF. CDR3 in DNA: TGTGCCAGCAGTACCCGGGTAGCCAAAAACATTCAGTACTTC.

The J gene is TRBJ2-1, the V gene TRBV7-2; D is possibly TRBD1 (6 bases). With 1 base removed from V and 0 bases from J, the gap between germline ends came to 10 bases. Germline loops: CDR1 SGHTA, CDR2 FQGNSA. This CDR3 comprises 16 residues. Here the CDR3 DNA reads TGTGCCAGCAGCTTAGTTGCAGGGGACTCCTACAATGAGCAGTTCTTC. Its protein product is CASSLVAGDSYNEQFF.

This clone has a single count. This sequence joins TRBV5-1 and TRBJ2-1; TRBD2 aligns across 8 bases. V shed 3 bases, J shed 6 bases, and the junction held 17 bases outside the gene matches. Germline CDR1 and CDR2: SGHRS and YFSETQ. This CDR3 is 18 amino acids long. The CDR3, as DNA: TGCGCCAGCAGCTCAAGCGGGAGAAGGGTCGGTTTTGGCAATGAGCAGTTCTTC. Encoded protein: CASSSSGRRVGFGNEQFF. The complete variable domain, with remaining parts taken from reference TRBV5-1 and TRBJ2-1, reads KAGVTQTPRYLIKTRGQQVTLSCSPISGHRSVSWYQQTPGQGLQFLFEYFSETQRNKGNFPGRFSGRQFSNSRSEMNVSTLELGDSALYLCASSSSGRRVGFGNEQFFGPGTRLTVL.

This clone occurred once. This chain uses TRBV28 with TRBJ2-3, with D maybe TRBD1 (6 bases). This CDR3 is 17 amino acids long. Looked up from germline, CDR1 is MDHEN and CDR2 is SYDVKM. Trimming pared 5 bases from V and 3 bases from J, leaving 21 bases between. CDR3 DNA sequence: TGTGCCAGCAGTCCCATCACAGGGCTCGGCGGGACAGATACGCAGTATTTT. The encoded protein is CASSPITGLGGTDTQYF.

The table lists this clone with a few counts. This chain joins TRBV29-1 and TRBJ2-1; D remains unclear. The V end lost 0 bases, the J end lost 6 bases, and 6 bases lay between the germline ends. CDR1 SQVTM and CDR2 ANQGSEA come from the germline V gene. The CDR3 extends over 12 amino acids. The CDR3 here is CSVEETVNEQFF. CDR3 nucleotide sequence: TGCAGCGTTGAAGAAACAGTCAATGAGCAGTTCTTC.